This T cell receptor beta chain stems from a study of CD8 T cells in Susac syndrome. The TEMRA cells underwent FACS enrichment, while the CD8+ and CD4+ T cells underwent negative isolation. After extraction with the RNeasy kit, roughly 0.45 to 1 ug of the RNA was reverse transcribed using random hexamers. MiXCR, run by TCRdb on the immunoSEQ multiplex PCR reads, gives a single entry per CDR3 protein. The table includes just under 150,000 distinct CDR3 sequences, approximately 93% detected once. The TCR originated in a human donor in good health. Sequencing used CD4+ T cells from PBMCs.

This chain's CDR3 is CASSVGQDRIYGYTF. CDR3 DNA: TGTGCCAGCAGCGTAGGCCAGGACCGGATCTATGGCTACACCTTC. The chain recombines TRBV9 with TRBJ1-2; D call uncertain. V lost 0 bases, J lost 4 bases, and 13 bases lay in between. The germline CDR1 and CDR2 sequences are SGDLS and YYNGEE. The CDR3 covers 15 residues.